One and the same sample provided the 19 T cell receptor beta chains below, sequenced in a study of OX40 agonist ivuxolimab in advanced cancers. TCRdb's copy holds only in-frame clones and misses some; the assay was immunoSEQ multiplex PCR. The sample has roughly 58,000 clones; around four fifths are singletons. The sample here was CD4+ or CD8+ T cells sorted from blood, taken in a trial of the OX40 agonist ivuxolimab. These receptors were obtained from an adult with an advanced solid tumor such as melanoma, head and neck, liver or kidney cancer.

This chain uses TRBV7-8 with TRBJ1-4, with 9 bases fitting TRBD1. This CDR3 spans 15 amino acids. Unmatched junction bases numbered 4, after V lost 5 bases and J lost 3 bases. Germline CDR1 and CDR2: SGHVS and FQNEAQ. CDR3 DNA sequence: TGTGCCAGCAGCCCTCGGACAGGGGCTAATGAAAAACTGTTTTTT. It is translated as CASSPRTGANEKLFF.

The chain links TRBV7-2 to TRBJ1-2, with D unresolved. CDR3 length: 16 amino acids. The V gene lost 6 bases and the J gene lost 0 bases, with 17 bases spanning the gap. Germline V gives CDR1 SGHTA, CDR2 FQGNSA. The CDR3 here is CASRNQGSLANYGYTF. The CDR3 DNA reads TGTGCCAGCAGAAATCAAGGGTCGCTAGCTAACTATGGCTACACCTTC.

The gene calls are TRBV11-1 and TRBJ2-7; possible D gene TRBD1, 6 bases. Between the trimmed V and J ends, which lost 5 bases and 4 bases, there was a span of 9 bases. Per the germline V gene, CDR1 is SGHAT and CDR2 is FQDESV (reference sequence). The CDR3 sequence is 12 residues long. This CDR3 is CASSRQVYEQYF. In DNA form, the CDR3 reads TGTGCCAGCAGCCGACAGGTGTACGAGCAGTACTTC.

The chain employs TRBV9 and TRBJ2-1, with D possibly TRBD2 on 6 matching bases. Trimming left V 0 bases short and J 4 bases short, with 11 bases between. Germline V gene lookup returns CDR1 SGDLS and CDR2 YYNGEE. The CDR3 length is 15 residues. In nucleotides, the CDR3 is TGTGCCAGCAGCGTAGCGGGGGAGCAGTACAATGAGCAGTTCTTC. It specifies CASSVAGEQYNEQFF.

This clone was observed once. One end of the junction is discordant with germline, which a read error may explain. Different DNA sequences within this sample yield the same CDR3. The rearrangement joins TRBV11-2 to TRBJ2-7; TRBD1 matches 9 bases. CDR3 length: 13 residues. Per the germline V gene, CDR1 is SGHAT and CDR2 is FQNNGV. The CDR3 region has the DNA TGCGCCAGCAGCTCCTCGGGACAGGGCCGGCAGTACTTC. Residues: CASSSSGQGRQYF.

This chain connects TRBV6-1 to TRBJ1-1, with unresolved D. The CDR3 loop spans 13 amino acids. CDR1 and CDR2 (germline): MNHNS, SASEGT. V was pared by 7 bases and J by 4 bases, with 13 bases between. In nucleotides, the CDR3 is TGTGCCAGCACCGTGACCACGAGCACTGAAGCTTTCTTT. Its protein is CASTVTTSTEAFF.

V is TRBV18 and J is TRBJ2-7, with 8 bases aligning to TRBD1. Germline V gene sequence: CDR1 KGHSH, CDR2 LQKENI. The CDR3 runs to 14 residues. The V segment lost 6 bases and the J segment 3 bases; nucleotides outside the gene matches: 7. The CDR3 is CASSLGTGGYEQYF. CDR3 coding DNA: TGTGCCAGCTCTCTAGGGACAGGCGGCTACGAGCAGTACTTC.

V is TRBV10-3 and J is TRBJ2-3; 9 bases map to TRBD2. After removal of 4 bases from V and 0 bases from J, the junction contained 5 bases not matched to a gene. CDR1 ENHRY and CDR2 SYGVKD come from the germline V gene. CDR3 size: 16 residues. The CDR3 bases are TGTGCCATCAGTGCCCCGACTAGCGGAAGCACAGATACGCAGTATTTT. This encodes CAISAPTSGSTDTQYF.

The V call is TRBV19, the J call TRBJ1-1, with no clear D. From germline, CDR1 is LNHDA and CDR2 SQIVND (reference sequence). The CDR3 loop spans 14 amino acids. Trimming stripped 4 bases from V and 1 base from J, with 10 bases between. The CDR3 loop is CASSRERTNTEAFF. The CDR3 DNA reads as TGTGCCAGTAGTAGGGAACGGACGAACACTGAAGCTTTCTTT.

The J gene is TRBJ2-5, the V gene TRBV11-1; 12 nucleotides match TRBD2. CDR1 SGHAT and CDR2 FQDESV come from the germline V gene (reference sequence). The CDR3 is 16 residues long. Losses at the gene ends were 5 bases for V and 0 bases for J; bases not matched to a gene: 4. In DNA, the CDR3 is TGTGCCAGCAGCCGGGGGACTAGCGGGTACCAAGAGACCCAGTACTTC. The encoded protein is CASSRGTSGYQETQYF.

The chain has TRBV27 and TRBJ1-1; 7 positions match TRBD1. This CDR3 spans 15 amino acids. The germline V gene has CDR1 MNHEY and CDR2 SMNVEV (reference sequence). V lost 1 base, J lost 6 bases, and 8 bases stayed unmatched. The CDR3 DNA sequence: TGTGCCAGCAGTTTATACGGAGGGGGCCTATCTGAAGCTTTCTTT. This translates into CASSLYGGGLSEAFF.

The chain's CDR3 is CASSQADRGHYGYTF. Here the CDR3 DNA reads TGTGCCAGCAGCCAAGCAGACAGGGGCCACTATGGCTACACCTTC. This chain uses TRBV14 with TRBJ1-2; 8 bases map to TRBD1. Germline CDR1 is SGHDN and CDR2 is FVKESK. The CDR3 covers 15 residues. J gave up 3 bases and V 1 base, and 4 bases lay outside the gene matches. The variable domain in full, completed from reference TRBV14 and TRBJ1-2, reads EAGVTQFPSHSVIEKGQTVTLRCDPISGHDNLYWYRRVMGKEIKFLLHFVKESKQDESGMPNNRFLAERTGGTYSTLKVQPAELEDSGVYFCASSQADRGHYGYTFGSGTRLTVV.

This chain connects TRBV5-4 to TRBJ2-1; tentatively, D is TRBD1 or TRBD2 (6 bases each). V lost 0 bases and J 2 bases, leaving 9 bases between the germline ends. The CDR3 consists of 15 residues. CDR1 SGHNT and CDR2 YYREEE come from the germline V gene (reference sequence). CDR3 in amino acids: CASSLGGAPYNEQFF. The CDR3 DNA reads as TGTGCCAGCAGCTTGGGGGGGGCCCCCTACAATGAGCAGTTCTTC.

The chain uses TRBV20-1 and TRBJ2-3, with D unresolved. Trimming shortened V by 6 bases and J by 5 bases, and 9 bases separated the two germline ends. The CDR3 consists of 11 residues. The germline V gene encodes CDR1 DFQATT and CDR2 SNEGSKA (reference sequence). This CDR3 reads CSARRGDTQYF. The CDR3 DNA follows: TGCAGTGCCCGGCGTGGAGATACGCAGTATTTT.

This clone appeared once. This chain uses TRBV5-5 with TRBJ1-1; D is undetermined. Germline CDR1 is SGHKS and CDR2 is YYEKEE (reference sequence). The CDR3 is 11 residues long. V was shortened by 3 bases and J by 6 bases, with 6 bases between the two germline ends. DNA for the CDR3: TGTGCCAGCAGCTGGAGGTCTGAAGCTTTCTTT. As protein: CASSWRSEAFF.

This chain joins TRBV7-2 and TRBJ1-2; D gene uncertain. V gave up 2 bases and J gave up 6 bases, with 13 bases separating them. Germline V gene data show CDR1 as SGHTA and CDR2 as FQGNSA. The CDR3 loop spans 14 amino acids. As DNA, the CDR3 is TGTGCCAGCAGCTTAAGCCGGGCCGGGGATGGCTACACCTTC. It encodes CASSLSRAGDGYTF.

This chain links TRBV2 with TRBJ1-5, with a possible D match to TRBD1 (5 bases). The CDR3 length is 11 residues. V was cut by 5 bases and J by 11 bases, with 10 bases left in between. Germline V lookup: CDR1 SNHLY, CDR2 FYNNEI. Written as DNA, the CDR3 is TGTGCCAGCAGTACCGGGGGGGCCCAGCATTTT. This encodes CASSTGGAQHF.

The V gene is TRBV14, the J gene TRBJ1-1, with 8 bases lining up with TRBD1. Looked up from germline, CDR1 is SGHDN and CDR2 is FVKESK. V was pared by 5 bases and J by 3 bases, with 5 bases of the junction left unmatched. This CDR3 is built from 14 residues. In nucleotides, the CDR3 is TGTGCCAGCAGCTTTCACAGGGGGGACACTGAAGCTTTCTTT. Translated: CASSFHRGDTEAFF.

This clone was recorded a few times. The rearrangement joins TRBV2 to TRBJ1-2; 7 bases align to TRBD1. Germline-derived CDR1 and CDR2 are SNHLY and FYNNEI. Trimming removed 4 bases from V and 2 bases from J; junction bases left unmatched: 1. CDR3 length equals 13 residues. The CDR3 spells CASSAQGNYGYTF. The CDR3 nucleotides read TGTGCCAGCAGTGCACAGGGGAACTATGGCTACACCTTC.